A single sample is the source of the 13 T cell receptor beta chains below, sequenced in a study of blood T cell repertoires in COVID-19. Sequenced by immunoSEQ multiplex PCR; TCRdb stores in-frame clones only, minus some. Here the sample spans 250,000 to 350,000 clones, around 84% being singletons. The sample taken for sequencing was peripheral blood. The receptors shown here come from a human donor with COVID-19, enrolled during active disease. The donor label of this sample is uncertain.

The gene calls are TRBV12-3 or TRBV12-4 and TRBJ1-2, with TRBD1 identical over 8 bases. The V and J ends lost 5 bases and 5 bases, in that order; junction bases with no gene match: 4. The CDR3 loop spans 13 amino acids. This chain's CDR3 is CASSPDRDYGYTF. CDR3 nucleotide sequence: TGTGCCAGCAGTCCGGACAGGGATTATGGCTACACCTTC.

The chain recombines TRBV7-3 with TRBJ2-1, with 9 bases fitting TRBD2. Germline CDR1 SGHTA, CDR2 FQGTGA. The CDR3 spans 18 residues. V trimming: 5 bases; J trimming: 4 bases; junction bases outside the gene matches: 15. CDR3 amino acids: CASSLWGSGRRPYNEQFF. CDR3 in DNA: TGTGCCAGCAGCCTCTGGGGGAGCGGGAGGCGGCCTTACAATGAGCAGTTCTTC.

J is TRBJ1-4 and V is TRBV28; D perhaps matches TRBD1 (5 bases). Germline lookup yields CDR1 MDHEN and CDR2 SYDVKM. V lost 4 bases, J lost 7 bases, and 16 bases lay in between. This CDR3 contains 15 residues. The CDR3 DNA sequence: TGTGCCAGCAGTTCCGCCGGGGGGATTTCTGAAAAACTGTTTTTT. It codes for CASSSAGGISEKLFF.

The chain joins TRBV5-1 to TRBJ2-3; 10 positions agree with TRBD2. The germline V gene has CDR1 SGHRS and CDR2 YFSETQ. This CDR3 spans 17 amino acids. J lost 2 bases, V lost 4 bases, and 10 bases had no gene match. The CDR3 sequence: CASSDRLAGINTDTQYF. The CDR3 coding sequence is TGCGCCAGCAGCGACCGACTAGCGGGTATTAACACAGATACGCAGTATTTT.

This clone has just one count. The CDR3 loop is CASSREGQPNTEAFF. The CDR3 nucleotides are TGTGCCAGCAGCCGCGAGGGACAACCGAACACTGAAGCTTTCTTT. The rearrangement joins TRBV7-3 to TRBJ1-1; the D gene is possibly TRBD1 (6 bases). CDR3 length: 15 amino acids. V lost 5 bases to trimming and J lost 1 base, with 14 bases between them. Per germline, CDR1 SGHTA and CDR2 FQGTGA.

J is TRBJ1-2 and V is TRBV12-3 or TRBV12-4, with unresolved D. CDR3 length: 12 residues. V dropped 3 bases and J dropped 8 bases, with 10 bases sitting between them. CDR3 sequence: CASSFMGRGYTF. Here the CDR3 DNA reads TGTGCCAGCAGTTTCATGGGGAGAGGCTACACCTTC.

V and J are TRBV2 and TRBJ2-2; 9 bases are a match to TRBD2. CDR1 is SNHLY and CDR2 is FYNNEI in the germline V gene. This CDR3 spans 14 amino acids. V trimming: 6 bases; J trimming: 7 bases; junction bases outside the gene matches: 6. In DNA, the CDR3 is TGTGCCAGCAGCACGGGACTAGCTGGCGGGGAGCTGTTTTTT. It yields the protein CASSTGLAGGELFF.

The chain couples TRBV19 to TRBJ2-3; TRBD2 matches at 7 bases. The germline V gene has CDR1 LNHDA and CDR2 SQIVND (reference sequence). V dropped 3 bases and J dropped 2; count of bases not matched to a gene: 11. The CDR3 is 17 residues long. The CDR3 coding sequence is TGTGCCAGTAGTATCGCTCAACTAGCGCCACACACAGATACGCAGTATTTT. This encodes CASSIAQLAPHTDTQYF.

This sequence joins TRBV14 and TRBJ2-2; D ambiguous. Germline V lookup: CDR1 SGHDN, CDR2 FVKESK. V gave up 4 bases and J gave up 6 bases, with 9 bases separating them. CDR3 length: 13 residues. CDR3 in amino acids: CASSPGAAGELFF. The CDR3 region has the DNA TGTGCCAGCAGCCCCGGCGCGGCCGGGGAGCTGTTTTTT.

The chain combines TRBV27 with TRBJ2-7; 7 nucleotides agree with TRBD2. CDR3 length: 14 residues. Germline CDR1 and CDR2: MNHEY and SMNVEV (reference sequence). V was clipped by 3 bases and J by 1 base; unmatched bases: 3. Written as DNA, the CDR3 is TGTGCCAGCAGTTTCTCGGGGGGATCCTACGAGCAGTACTTC. It translates to CASSFSGGSYEQYF.

This clone turned up a few times. The CDR3 here is CASSQYRGAGTEAFF. As DNA, the CDR3 is TGTGCCAGCAGCCAATACAGGGGGGCGGGCACTGAAGCTTTCTTT. The rearrangement joins TRBV3-1 (or the pseudogene TRBV3-2) to TRBJ1-1, with TRBD1 matching 8 bases. The ends lost 2 bases at V and 4 bases at J; junction bases unmatched: 6. Per germline, CDR1 LGHDT and CDR2 YNNKEL (reference sequence). CDR3 length equals 15 residues.

This CDR3 is CASTKTSGNSYEQYF. CDR3 coding DNA: TGTGCCAGTACCAAAACTAGCGGGAACTCCTACGAGCAGTACTTC. The chain combines TRBV19 with TRBJ2-7, with 10 bases identical to TRBD2. The V segment lost 7 bases and the J segment 0 bases; nucleotides outside the gene matches: 6. The CDR3 totals 15 residues. Germline lookup yields CDR1 LNHDA and CDR2 SQIVND (reference sequence).

The rearrangement uses TRBV27 and TRBJ2-2, with a tentative D call TRBD2 (6 bases). Trimming removed 4 bases at V and 6 bases at J, with 12 bases between. In germline, CDR1 is MNHEY, CDR2 SMNVEV (reference sequence). The CDR3 covers 14 residues. CDR3 in DNA: TGTGCCAGCAGTTCGTGGGGGGAGGCCGGGGAGCTGTTTTTT. Protein sequence: CASSSWGEAGELFF.